What follows describes a single TCR beta chain. Its antigen is as yet unknown. This specimen comes from a study of cytomegalovirus exposure and HLA in healthy donors. Findings and limits, study-wide: TCR beta V- and J-gene trimming was later associated with a missense DCLRE1C variant. Most TCR beta V segments were productive about 90% or about 30% of the time in an earlier analysis. A later analysis found TCR association rates differed by HLA locus, highest for DRB1 and lowest for HLA-C. Later analysis revealed greater clonal expansion in HLA-associated TCR beta chains than in equally common others.

The CDR3 runs 16 residues. Germline V gene sequence: CDR1 SEHNR, CDR2 FQNEAQ (reference sequence). Trimming took off 1 base at V and 6 bases at J, with 18 bases between the two ends. PCR amplification relied on 60 Vbeta primers (plus 13 Jbeta primers). Repertoires were generated with immunoSEQ multiplex PCR, while TCRdb's copy carries only in-frame clones and drops some. The sample consists of some 130,000 clones, around four fifths of them appearing once. The source material was PBMCs. The TCR sequence derives from a boy aged 2 to 9 in good health and CMV-seronegative. This chain joins TRBV7-9 and TRBJ1-2, with D unresolved. The CDR3 nucleotides read TGTGCCAGCAGCTTAGGGCTCCAGGAGGGATTGGATGGCTACACCTTC. This translates into CASSLGLQEGLDGYTF.